A single sample gave rise to the 21 T cell receptor beta chains below, sequenced in a study of T cell responses to AZD1222 COVID-19 vaccine. The protocol was immunoSEQ multiplex PCR, while the TCRdb copy is restricted to in-frame clones and leaves out a portion. Among more than 70,000 clones listed, around 90% were seen once. The sequenced sample was peripheral blood, obtained 28 days after the second AZD1222 dose. The receptors originated from an adult who received the AZD1222 COVID-19 vaccine.

This chain connects TRBV19 to TRBJ1-1; possibly TRBD1 for D (6 bases). Germline CDR1 reads LNHDA; CDR2 reads SQIVND (reference sequence). CDR3 length equals 12 residues. Deletions cut 8 bases from V and 4 bases from J, with 11 bases between. CDR3 in DNA: TGTGCCAGTGAGGGCAGGGGCACTGAAGCTTTCTTT. Protein: CASEGRGTEAFF.

The chain is built from TRBV28 and TRBJ2-6; no firm D call. The CDR3 consists of 13 residues. V was trimmed by 1 base and J by 2 bases, leaving 0 bases between them. CDR1 is MDHEN and CDR2 is SYDVKM in the germline V gene. CDR3 coding DNA: TGTGCCAGCAGTTTATCTGGGGCCAACGTCCTGACTTTC. Its protein is CASSLSGANVLTF.

The CDR3 nucleotides are TGTGCCAGTAGTATTTGGACTAGCGGGAGGAGTACAGATACGCAGTATTTT. Translating it yields CASSIWTSGRSTDTQYF. The rearrangement joins TRBV19 to TRBJ2-3; the match to TRBD2 covers 14 bases. V lost 3 bases, J lost 3 bases, and 5 bases stayed unmatched. From germline, CDR1 is LNHDA and CDR2 SQIVND (reference sequence). CDR3 size: 17 residues.

The sample holds a few counts of this clone. V and J are TRBV28 and TRBJ2-2; D gene unclear. Germline lookup yields CDR1 MDHEN and CDR2 SYDVKM. The CDR3 runs to 15 residues. Trimming removed 3 bases from V and 4 bases from J, with 12 bases in between. The chain's CDR3 is CASSFLWQTTGELFF. The CDR3 bases are TGTGCCAGCAGTTTTTTGTGGCAGACCACCGGGGAGCTGTTTTTT.

This rearrangement joins TRBV28 to TRBJ1-5, with D maybe TRBD1 (5 bases). The CDR3 is made up of 14 amino acids. V dropped 6 bases and J dropped 5 bases, with 14 bases sitting between them. Per the germline V gene, CDR1 is MDHEN and CDR2 is SYDVKM. The chain's CDR3 is CASRLLRGDQPQHF. The CDR3 DNA is TGTGCCAGCAGATTACTACGGGGGGATCAGCCCCAGCATTTT.

The CDR3 bases are TGTGCCAGCAGCTCAACGGCTGGCAGTCAAGAGACCCAGTACTTC. Protein: CASSSTAGSQETQYF. This rearrangement joins TRBV11-1 to TRBJ2-5; no reliable D call. The germline gives CDR1 SGHAT, CDR2 FQDESV (reference sequence). This CDR3 region has 15 residues. Trimming took off 4 bases at V and 2 bases at J, with 14 bases between the two ends.

V usage is TRBV7-9 and J usage is TRBJ2-6; possibly TRBD2 for D (6 bases). Germline values: CDR1 SEHNR, CDR2 FQNEAQ (reference sequence). Trimming stripped 11 bases from V and 1 base from J, with 15 bases between. CDR3 length equals 15 residues. CDR3: CAPGEGSSGANVLTF. CDR3 DNA sequence: TGTGCCCCGGGAGAGGGTTCGTCTGGGGCCAACGTCCTGACTTTC.

This clone was seen once. The chain carries TRBV29-1 and TRBJ2-1; D is possibly TRBD1 or TRBD2 (6 bases each). The V gene's germline CDR1 is SQVTM and CDR2 ANQGSEA. V was shortened by 0 bases and J by 2 bases, with 20 bases between the two germline ends. The CDR3 length is 18 residues. CDR3 amino acids: CSVEDRASPGATYNEQFF. The CDR3 coding sequence is TGCAGCGTTGAAGATAGGGCTAGCCCGGGGGCCACCTACAATGAGCAGTTCTTC.

The chain carries TRBV6-6 and TRBJ1-3; 9 nucleotides line up with TRBD1. The CDR3 runs to 18 residues. The J segment lost 0 bases and the V segment lost 5 bases, leaving 11 bases of the junction unmatched. Germline V lookup: CDR1 MNHNY, CDR2 SVGAGI (reference sequence). The CDR3 bases are TGTGCCAGCAGTCACCATTGGGACAGGGAAAGCTCTGGAAACACCATATATTTT. Protein: CASSHHWDRESSGNTIYF.

This clone has just one count. The CDR3 loop is CASSESDSVYGYTF. As DNA, the CDR3 is TGTGCCAGCAGTGAGTCGGACAGCGTCTATGGCTACACCTTC. The chain employs TRBV2 and TRBJ1-2, with a tentative D call TRBD1 (6 bases). The CDR3 is 14 residues long. Germline-derived CDR1 and CDR2 are SNHLY and FYNNEI. Trimming shortened V by 3 bases and J by 4 bases, and 12 bases separated the two germline ends. The full variable domain, in which reference TRBV2 and TRBJ1-2 provide the parts outside the CDR3, is EPEVTQTPSHQVTQMGQEVILRCVPISNHLYFYWYRQILGQKVEFLVSFYNNEISEKSEIFDDQFSVERPDGSNFTLKIRSTKLEDSAMYFCASSESDSVYGYTFGSGTRLTVV.

This clone was picked up one time. The chain employs TRBV2 and TRBJ2-3, with 13 bases lining up with TRBD2. The CDR3 spans 15 residues. In germline, CDR1 is SNHLY, CDR2 FYNNEI. Losses at the gene ends were 6 bases for V and 4 bases for J; bases not matched to a gene: 4. In DNA, the CDR3 is TGTGCCAGCAGGCCGGGACTAGCGGGACCAGATACGCAGTATTTT. Translating gives CASRPGLAGPDTQYF.

The chain uses TRBV7-9 and TRBJ2-3; D unclear. The germline CDR1 and CDR2 sequences are SEHNR and FQNEAQ (reference sequence). This CDR3 is 14 amino acids long. V shed 4 bases and J shed 0 bases, with 8 bases lying between them. The CDR3 nucleotides read TGTGCCAGCAGCTCTTTAGACAGCACAGATACGCAGTATTTT. Translating it yields CASSSLDSTDTQYF.

This chain uses TRBV27 with TRBJ2-7; D unclear. The CDR3 consists of 12 residues. Trimming took off 5 bases at V and 5 bases at J, with 10 bases between the two ends. Germline values: CDR1 MNHEY, CDR2 SMNVEV (reference sequence). The CDR3 region is CASSPRAHEQYF. CDR3 nucleotides: TGTGCCAGCAGTCCCCGGGCCCACGAGCAGTACTTC.

The gene calls are TRBV28 and TRBJ1-4; 7 bases agree with TRBD1. V trimming: 7 bases; J trimming: 1 base; junction bases outside the gene matches: 12. Germline lookup yields CDR1 MDHEN and CDR2 SYDVKM. The CDR3 is 17 amino acids. The CDR3 loop is CASTSNRGMGTNEKLFF. For the CDR3, the DNA is TGTGCCAGCACCTCCAACAGGGGAATGGGAACTAATGAAAAACTGTTTTTT.

This sequence joins TRBV19 and TRBJ1-5, with TRBD1 as a possible D gene (6 bases). This CDR3 has 15 amino acids. Trimming took 3 bases from V and 1 from J, leaving 10 bases between them. CDR1 LNHDA and CDR2 SQIVND come from the germline V gene (reference sequence). CDR3: CASSIGTPSNQPQHF. In DNA, the CDR3 is TGTGCCAGTAGTATTGGGACACCCAGCAATCAGCCCCAGCATTTT.

The chain combines TRBV9 with TRBJ2-1; 7 nucleotides agree with TRBD1. Germline V gene data show CDR1 as SGDLS and CDR2 as YYNGEE. The length of the CDR3 is 15 residues. V lost 4 bases, J lost 4 bases, and 8 bases stayed unmatched. CDR3 bases: TGTGCCAGCAGCCCTGAGGGACAGAGTTACAATGAGCAGTTCTTC. Encoded protein: CASSPEGQSYNEQFF. The whole variable domain, remainder taken from reference TRBV9 and TRBJ2-1, is DSGVTQTPKHLITATGQRVTLRCSPRSGDLSVYWYQQSLDQGLQFLIQYYNGEERAKGNILERFSAQQFPDLHSELNLSSLELGDSALYFCASSPEGQSYNEQFFGPGTRLTVL.

This rearrangement joins TRBV5-1 to TRBJ1-4, with no clear D. CDR3 size: 14 residues. V dropped 0 bases and J dropped 3 bases, with 6 bases sitting between them. CDR1 SGHRS and CDR2 YFSETQ come from the germline V gene. CDR3 region: CASSLAGANEKLFF. CDR3 nucleotide sequence: TGCGCCAGCAGCTTGGCTGGGGCTAATGAAAAACTGTTTTTT.

The chain has TRBV30 and TRBJ2-2; TRBD1 aligns across 10 bases. Germline values: CDR1 GTSNPN, CDR2 SVGIG (reference sequence). Germline trimming cut 7 bases from V and 6 bases from J; bases unmatched to any gene: 8. There are 14 residues in the CDR3. The CDR3 nucleotides are TGTGCCTACGACAGGGGGCGCTTCTCCGGGGAGCTGTTTTTT. It codes for CAYDRGRFSGELFF.

V usage is TRBV5-1 and J usage is TRBJ1-1; TRBD1 matches at 12 bases. The CDR3 spans 16 residues. Germline CDR1 and CDR2: SGHRS and YFSETQ. The V segment lost 4 bases and the J segment 1 base; nucleotides outside the gene matches: 5. The CDR3 nucleotides are TGCGCCAGCAGCACTGGGACAGGGGGCCGGAACACTGAAGCTTTCTTT. Its protein product is CASSTGTGGRNTEAFF.

The sample holds one count of this clone. The genes are TRBV2 and TRBJ2-2; D unresolved. This CDR3 region has 13 residues. With 2 bases removed from V and 4 bases from J, the gap between germline ends came to 5 bases. The germline gives CDR1 SNHLY, CDR2 FYNNEI. The CDR3 region has the DNA TGTGCCAGCAGTGAACAGCCCACCGGGGAGCTGTTTTTT. Amino acid sequence: CASSEQPTGELFF. Full variable domain (outside the CDR3, taken from reference TRBV2 and TRBJ2-2): EPEVTQTPSHQVTQMGQEVILRCVPISNHLYFYWYRQILGQKVEFLVSFYNNEISEKSEIFDDQFSVERPDGSNFTLKIRSTKLEDSAMYFCASSEQPTGELFFGEGSRLTVL.

In its sample, this clone was seen once. The rearrangement links TRBV10-1 to TRBJ1-5; 8 positions agree with TRBD1. Germline loops: CDR1 WNHNN, CDR2 SYGVQD (reference sequence). The V segment lost 6 bases and the J segment 6 bases; nucleotides outside the gene matches: 4. This CDR3 contains 13 residues. CDR3 residues: CASSGDRGQPQHF. DNA for the CDR3: TGCGCCAGCAGCGGCGACAGGGGTCAGCCCCAGCATTTT.